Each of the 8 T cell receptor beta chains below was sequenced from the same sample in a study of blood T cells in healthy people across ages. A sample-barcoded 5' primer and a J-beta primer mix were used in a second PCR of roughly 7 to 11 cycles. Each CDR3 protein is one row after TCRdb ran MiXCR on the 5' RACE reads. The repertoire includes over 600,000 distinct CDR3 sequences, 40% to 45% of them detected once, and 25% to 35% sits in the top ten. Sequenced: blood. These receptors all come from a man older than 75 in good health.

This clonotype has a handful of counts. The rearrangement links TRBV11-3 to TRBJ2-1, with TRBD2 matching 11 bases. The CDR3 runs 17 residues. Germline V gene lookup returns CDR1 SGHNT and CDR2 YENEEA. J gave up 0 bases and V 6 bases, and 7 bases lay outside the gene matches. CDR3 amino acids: CASSPRLAGPSYNEQFF. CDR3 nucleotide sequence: TGTGCCAGCAGTCCTCGACTAGCGGGACCCTCCTACAATGAGCAGTTCTTC.

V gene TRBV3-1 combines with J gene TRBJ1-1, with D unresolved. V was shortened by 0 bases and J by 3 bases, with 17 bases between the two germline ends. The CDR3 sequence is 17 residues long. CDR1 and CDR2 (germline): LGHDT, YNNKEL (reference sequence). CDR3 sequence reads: CASSQDLRALRHTEAFF. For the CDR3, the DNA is TGTGCCAGCAGCCAAGATCTCCGGGCCCTGAGGCACACTGAAGCTTTCTTT.

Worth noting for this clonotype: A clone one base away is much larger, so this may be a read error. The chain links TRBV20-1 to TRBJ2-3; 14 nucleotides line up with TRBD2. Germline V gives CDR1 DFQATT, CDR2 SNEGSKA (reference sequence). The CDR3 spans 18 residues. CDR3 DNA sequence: TGCAGTGCACTTACCGGGGGACTAGCGGGAGAGGTAACAGGTACGCAGTATTTT. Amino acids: CSALTGGLAGEVTGTQYF.

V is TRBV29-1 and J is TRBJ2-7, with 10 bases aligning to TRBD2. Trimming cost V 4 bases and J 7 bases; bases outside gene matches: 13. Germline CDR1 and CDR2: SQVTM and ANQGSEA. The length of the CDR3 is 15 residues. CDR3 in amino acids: CSVGSSSGGLREQYF. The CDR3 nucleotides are TGCAGCGTTGGTTCTTCTAGCGGGGGCCTAAGGGAGCAGTACTTC.

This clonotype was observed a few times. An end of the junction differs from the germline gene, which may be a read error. CDR3 loop: CATSLRGKEQFF. The CDR3 DNA follows: TGTGCCACCAGCCTCAGGGGAAAGGAGCAGTTCTTC. The J gene is TRBJ2-1, the V gene TRBV5-6; D possibly corresponds to TRBD1 (6 bases). Germline V gene sequence: CDR1 SGHDT, CDR2 YYEEEE. The CDR3 spans 12 residues.

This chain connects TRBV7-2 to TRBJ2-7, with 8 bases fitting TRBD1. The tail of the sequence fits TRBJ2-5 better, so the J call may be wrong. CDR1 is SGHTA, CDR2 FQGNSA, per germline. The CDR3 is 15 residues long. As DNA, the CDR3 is TGTGCCAGCAGCTCAACCCGACAGGGGAGAAGGACCCAGTACTTC. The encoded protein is CASSSTRQGRRTQYF.

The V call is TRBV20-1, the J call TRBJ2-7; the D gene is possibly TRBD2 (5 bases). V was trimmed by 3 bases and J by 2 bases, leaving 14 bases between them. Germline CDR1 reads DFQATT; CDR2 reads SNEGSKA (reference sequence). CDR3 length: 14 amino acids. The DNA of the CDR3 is TGCAGTGCTAGGGCGTCGGCGGGTCCCTACGAGCAGTACTTC. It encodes CSARASAGPYEQYF.

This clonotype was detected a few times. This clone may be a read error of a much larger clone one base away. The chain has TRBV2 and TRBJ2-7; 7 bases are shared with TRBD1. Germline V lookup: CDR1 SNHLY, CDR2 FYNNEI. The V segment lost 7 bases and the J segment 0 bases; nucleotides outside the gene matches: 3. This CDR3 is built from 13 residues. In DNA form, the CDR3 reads TGTGCCAGCATGGGGACAGCCTCCTACGAGCAGTACTTC. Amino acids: CASMGTASYEQYF.